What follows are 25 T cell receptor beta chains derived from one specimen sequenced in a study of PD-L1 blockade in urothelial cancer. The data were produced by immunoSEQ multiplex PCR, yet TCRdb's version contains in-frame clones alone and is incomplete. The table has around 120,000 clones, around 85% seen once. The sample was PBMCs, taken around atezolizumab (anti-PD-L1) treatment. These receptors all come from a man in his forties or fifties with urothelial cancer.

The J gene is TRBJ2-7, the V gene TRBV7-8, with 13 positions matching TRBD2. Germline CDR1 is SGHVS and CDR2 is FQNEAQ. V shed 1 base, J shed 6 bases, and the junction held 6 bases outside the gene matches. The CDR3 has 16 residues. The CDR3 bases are TGTGCCAGCAGCTTAGGGACTAGCGGGAGCCGGGGCGAGCAGTACTTC. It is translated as CASSLGTSGSRGEQYF.

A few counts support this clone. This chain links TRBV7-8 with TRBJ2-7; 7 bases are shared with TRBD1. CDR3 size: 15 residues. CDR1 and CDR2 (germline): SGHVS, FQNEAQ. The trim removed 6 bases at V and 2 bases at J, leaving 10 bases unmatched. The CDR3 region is CASSPATGFTYEQYF. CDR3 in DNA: TGTGCCAGCAGTCCTGCGACAGGGTTCACCTACGAGCAGTACTTC.

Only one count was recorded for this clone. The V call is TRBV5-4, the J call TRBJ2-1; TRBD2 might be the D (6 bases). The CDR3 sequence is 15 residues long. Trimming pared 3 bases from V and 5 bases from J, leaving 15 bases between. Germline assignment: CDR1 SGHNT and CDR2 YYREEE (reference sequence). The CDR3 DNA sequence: TGTGCCAGCAGCTCCGGAGGGGCGGGCAACAATGAGCAGTTCTTC. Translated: CASSSGGAGNNEQFF.

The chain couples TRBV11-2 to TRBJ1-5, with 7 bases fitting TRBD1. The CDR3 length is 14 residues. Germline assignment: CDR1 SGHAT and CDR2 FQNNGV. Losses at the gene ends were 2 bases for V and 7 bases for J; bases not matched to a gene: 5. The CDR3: CASSLNRGMQPQHF. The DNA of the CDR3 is TGTGCCAGCAGCTTAAACAGGGGTATGCAGCCCCAGCATTTT.

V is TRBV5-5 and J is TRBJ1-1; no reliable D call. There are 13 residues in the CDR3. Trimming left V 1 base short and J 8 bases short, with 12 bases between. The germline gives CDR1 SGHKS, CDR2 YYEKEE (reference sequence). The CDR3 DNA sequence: TGTGCCAGCAGCTTGACCCCGGAGATCGAAGCTTTCTTT. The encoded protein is CASSLTPEIEAFF.

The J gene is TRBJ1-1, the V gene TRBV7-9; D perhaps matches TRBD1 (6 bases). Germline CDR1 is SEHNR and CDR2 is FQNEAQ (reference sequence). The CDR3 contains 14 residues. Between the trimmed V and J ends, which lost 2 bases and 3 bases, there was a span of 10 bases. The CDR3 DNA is TGTGCCAGCAGCTTACAGGGGACGTACACTGAAGCTTTCTTT. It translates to CASSLQGTYTEAFF.

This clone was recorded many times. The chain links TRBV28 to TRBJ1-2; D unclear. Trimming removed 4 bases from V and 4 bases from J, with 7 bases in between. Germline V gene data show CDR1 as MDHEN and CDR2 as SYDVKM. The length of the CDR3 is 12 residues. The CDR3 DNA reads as TGTGCCAGCAGTTCCGACATCTATGGCTACACCTTC. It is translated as CASSSDIYGYTF.

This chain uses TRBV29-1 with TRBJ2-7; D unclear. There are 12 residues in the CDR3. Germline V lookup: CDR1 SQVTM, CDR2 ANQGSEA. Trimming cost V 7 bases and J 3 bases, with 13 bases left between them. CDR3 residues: CSGARRSYEQYF. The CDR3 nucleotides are TGCAGCGGAGCCAGGCGAAGCTACGAGCAGTACTTC.

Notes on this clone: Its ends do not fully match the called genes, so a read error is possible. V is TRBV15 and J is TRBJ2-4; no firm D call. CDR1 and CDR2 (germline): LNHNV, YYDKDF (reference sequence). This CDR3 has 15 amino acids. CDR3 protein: CATSRVAGAKNLQYF. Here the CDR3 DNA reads TGTGCCACCAGCAGAGTGGCCGGAGCGAAAAACCTTCAGTACTTC.

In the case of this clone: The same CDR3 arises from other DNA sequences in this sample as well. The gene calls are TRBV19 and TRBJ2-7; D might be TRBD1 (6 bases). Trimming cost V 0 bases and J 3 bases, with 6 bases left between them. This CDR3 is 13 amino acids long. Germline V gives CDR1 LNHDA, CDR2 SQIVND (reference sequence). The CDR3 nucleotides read TGTGCCAGTAGTATAGACAGGGGCTACGAGCAGTACTTC. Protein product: CASSIDRGYEQYF.

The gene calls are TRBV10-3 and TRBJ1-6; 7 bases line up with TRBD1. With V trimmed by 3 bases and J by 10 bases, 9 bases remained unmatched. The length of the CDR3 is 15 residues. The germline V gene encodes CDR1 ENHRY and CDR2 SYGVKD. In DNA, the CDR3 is TGTGCCATCAGTGAAGGGGACAGCCCAAGGTCACCCCTCCACTTT. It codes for CAISEGDSPRSPLHF.

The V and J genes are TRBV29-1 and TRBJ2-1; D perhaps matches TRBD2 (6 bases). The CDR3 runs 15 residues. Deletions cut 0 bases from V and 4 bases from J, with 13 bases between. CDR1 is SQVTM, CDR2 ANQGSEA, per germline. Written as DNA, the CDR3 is TGCAGCGTTGAAGATCTGTTAGCGGTGTACAATGAGCAGTTCTTC. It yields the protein CSVEDLLAVYNEQFF.

CDR3 sequence (DNA): TGTGCCAGCAGTTCCACTGGCGGGAGAGAGACCCAGTACTTC. Its protein is CASSSTGGRETQYF. J is TRBJ2-5 and V is TRBV7-2, with TRBD2 matching over 7 bases. Germline CDR1 reads SGHTA; CDR2 reads FQGNSA. Germline trimming cut 6 bases from V and 4 bases from J; bases unmatched to any gene: 8. CDR3 length: 14 residues. The full variable domain, its missing parts supplied by reference TRBV7-2 and TRBJ2-5, is GAGVSQSPSNKVTEKGKDVELRCDPISGHTALYWYRQSLGQGLEFLIYFQGNSAPDKSGLPSDRFSAERTGGSVSTLTIQRTQQEDSAVYLCASSSTGGRETQYFGPGTRLLVL.

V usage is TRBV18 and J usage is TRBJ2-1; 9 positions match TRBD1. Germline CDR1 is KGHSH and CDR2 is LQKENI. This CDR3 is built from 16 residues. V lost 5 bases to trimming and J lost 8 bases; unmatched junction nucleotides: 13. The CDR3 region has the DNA TGTGCCAGCTCAAAACAATCCGGGACAGGGTACCATGAGCAGTTCTTC. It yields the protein CASSKQSGTGYHEQFF.

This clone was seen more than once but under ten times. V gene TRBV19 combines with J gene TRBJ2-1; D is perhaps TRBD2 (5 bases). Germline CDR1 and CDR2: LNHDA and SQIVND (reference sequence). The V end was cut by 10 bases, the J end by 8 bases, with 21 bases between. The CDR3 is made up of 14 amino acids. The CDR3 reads CATQKGGSSHEQFF. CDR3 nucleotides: TGTGCCACTCAAAAAGGTGGGAGTTCGCATGAGCAGTTCTTC.

CDR3 DNA sequence: TGCGCCAGCAGCCAAGAAAAGCGGACAGCCCAGTTCTTC. This codes for CASSQEKRTAQFF. This chain links TRBV4-1 with TRBJ2-1; TRBD1 might be the D (6 bases). CDR1 and CDR2 from the germline V gene are MGHRA and YSYEKL. The CDR3 contains 13 residues. V lost 0 bases, J lost 13 bases, and 13 bases lay in between.

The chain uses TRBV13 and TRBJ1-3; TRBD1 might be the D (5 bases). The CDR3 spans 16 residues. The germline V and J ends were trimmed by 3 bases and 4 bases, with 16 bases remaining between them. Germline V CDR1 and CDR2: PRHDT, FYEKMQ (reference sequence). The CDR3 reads CASSFATGTRGNTIYF. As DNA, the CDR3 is TGTGCCAGCAGCTTCGCTACCGGGACTCGCGGAAACACCATATATTTT.

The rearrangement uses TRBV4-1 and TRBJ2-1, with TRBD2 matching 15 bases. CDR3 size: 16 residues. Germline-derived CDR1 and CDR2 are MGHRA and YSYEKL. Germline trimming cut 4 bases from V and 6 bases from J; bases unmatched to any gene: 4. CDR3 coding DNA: TGCGCCAGCAGCCGGGGACTAGCGGGAGGCATCAATGAGCAGTTCTTC. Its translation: CASSRGLAGGINEQFF.

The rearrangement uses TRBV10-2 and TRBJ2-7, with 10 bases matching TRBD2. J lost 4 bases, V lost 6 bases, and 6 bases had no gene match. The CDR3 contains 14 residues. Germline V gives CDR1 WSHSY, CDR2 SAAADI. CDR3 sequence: CASRDSGRGYEQYF. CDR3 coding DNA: TGCGCCAGCAGGGACAGCGGGAGGGGATACGAGCAGTACTTC.

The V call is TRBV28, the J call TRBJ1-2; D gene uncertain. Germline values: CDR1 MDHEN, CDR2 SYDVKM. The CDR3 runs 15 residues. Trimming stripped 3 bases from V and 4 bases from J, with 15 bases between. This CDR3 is CASSFLPTISYGYTF. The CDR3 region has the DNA TGTGCCAGCAGTTTTCTCCCCACAATCTCCTATGGCTACACCTTC.

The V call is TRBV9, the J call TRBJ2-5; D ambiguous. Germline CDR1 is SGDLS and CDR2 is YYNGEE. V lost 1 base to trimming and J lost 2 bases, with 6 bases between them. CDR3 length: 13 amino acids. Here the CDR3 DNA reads TGTGCCAGCAGCGTACGAGATCAAGAGACCCAGTACTTC. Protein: CASSVRDQETQYF.

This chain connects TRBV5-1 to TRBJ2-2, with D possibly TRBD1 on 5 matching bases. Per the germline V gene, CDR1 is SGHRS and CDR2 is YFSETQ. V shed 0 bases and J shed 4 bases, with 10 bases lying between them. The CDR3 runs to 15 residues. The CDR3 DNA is TGCGCCAGCAGCTTGGTTCAGGGCAGCACCGGGGAGCTGTTTTTT. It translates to CASSLVQGSTGELFF.

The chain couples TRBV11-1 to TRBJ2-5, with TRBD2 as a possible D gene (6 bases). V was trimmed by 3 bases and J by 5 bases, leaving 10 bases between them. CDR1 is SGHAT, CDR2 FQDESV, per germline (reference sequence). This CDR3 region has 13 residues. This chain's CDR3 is CASSFAGTETQYF. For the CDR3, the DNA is TGTGCCAGCAGCTTCGCGGGGACGGAGACCCAGTACTTC.

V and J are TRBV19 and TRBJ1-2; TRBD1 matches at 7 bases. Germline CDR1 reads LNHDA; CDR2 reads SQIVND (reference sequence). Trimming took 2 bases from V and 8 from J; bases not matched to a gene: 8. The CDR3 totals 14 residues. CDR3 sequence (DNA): TGTGCCAGTAGTATAAGTTGGAGGGGGCTCGGCTACACCTTC. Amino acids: CASSISWRGLGYTF.

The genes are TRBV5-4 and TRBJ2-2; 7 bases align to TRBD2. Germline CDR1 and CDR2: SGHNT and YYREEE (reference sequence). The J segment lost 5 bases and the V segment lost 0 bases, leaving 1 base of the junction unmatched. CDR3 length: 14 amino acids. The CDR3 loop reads CASSLGGSTGELFF. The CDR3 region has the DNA TGTGCCAGCAGCTTGGGCGGGAGTACCGGGGAGCTGTTTTTT.